The 2 T cell receptor beta chains listed next were all sequenced from one sample in a study of regulatory T cells in long-lasting Graves disease. Specified time point: newly diagnosed GD, antithyroid drugs for less than 3 months. From PBMCs, RNA was extracted and then used to make the TCR library. Arm-PCR of CDR3 regions with iRepertoire HTBI primers generated TCR beta libraries. TCRdb analysed the multiplex PCR reads with MiXCR anew, one entry per CDR3 protein. The sample has roughly 500,000 distinct CDR3 sequences; around an eighth are singletons. This sample also belongs to another study, concerning T cells in Graves' hyperthyroidism and ophthalmopathy.

The specimen comprised peripheral blood mononuclear cells (PBMCs), sampled at new diagnosis, from a patient treated with antithyroid drugs. The receptors were sampled from a man aged 25 to 45 with Graves disease.

The sample holds a few counts of this clonotype. The chain employs TRBV24-1 and TRBJ1-1; maybe TRBD1 (5 bases). With 7 bases removed from V and 2 bases from J, the gap between germline ends came to 10 bases. The CDR3 loop spans 13 amino acids. The germline CDR1 and CDR2 sequences are KGHDR and SFDVKD. The CDR3 DNA reads as TGTGCCACCAGAACGCAGGGAAACACTGAAGCTTTCTTT. This codes for CATRTQGNTEAFF.

This clonotype was recorded many times. The rearrangement links TRBV29-1 to TRBJ2-1, with D unresolved. The CDR3 covers 14 residues. Germline CDR1 SQVTM, CDR2 ANQGSEA. The CDR3 DNA reads as TGCAGTTGTCCAAGGCCAGATTCCTACAATGAGCAGTTCTTC. Translated: CSCPRPDSYNEQFF.